This section outlines one TCR beta chain sequence together with its context. The antigen is undetermined. The data stem from a study of CD8 T cells in Susac syndrome. Study-level points and caveats: The authors acknowledged that the study's TCR sequencing and HLA analysis involved relatively few individuals.

After removal of 7 bases from V and 5 bases from J, the junction contained 5 bases not matched to a gene. Germline CDR1 DFQATT, CDR2 SNEGSKA (reference sequence). The CDR3 consists of 11 residues. Negative isolation yielded CD8+ and CD4+ T cells; FACS enriched TEMRA cells. Random hexamers served to reverse transcribe about 0.45 to 1 ug RNA. immunoSEQ multiplex PCR amplified TCR beta CDR3 across 54 Vbeta, 13 Jbeta. TCRdb reprocessed the immunoSEQ multiplex PCR reads with MiXCR, giving one entry per CDR3 protein. The sample carries tens of thousands of distinct CDR3 sequences, 80% to 95% recorded once. This sequence was found in a human donor in good health. Sequenced input: CD8+ T cells from PBMCs. The chain combines TRBV20-1 with TRBJ2-7, with 7 positions matching TRBD2. CDR3 sequence: CSVVGRDEQYF. The CDR3 nucleotides read TGCAGTGTGGTGGGGAGGGACGAGCAGTACTTC.